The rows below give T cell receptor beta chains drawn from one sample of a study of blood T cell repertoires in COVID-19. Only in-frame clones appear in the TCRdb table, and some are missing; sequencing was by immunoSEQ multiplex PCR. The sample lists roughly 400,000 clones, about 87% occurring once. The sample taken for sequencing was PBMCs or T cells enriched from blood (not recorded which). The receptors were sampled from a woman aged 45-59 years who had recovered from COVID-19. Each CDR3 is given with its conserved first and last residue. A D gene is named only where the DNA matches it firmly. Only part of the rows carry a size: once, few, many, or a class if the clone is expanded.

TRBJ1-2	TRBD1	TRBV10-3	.	TGTGCCATCAGTGACCCGTACCAGACAGGGTATGGCTACACCTTC	CAISDPYQTGYGYTF
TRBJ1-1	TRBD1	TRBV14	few	TGTGCCAGCAGCCTCCTACAGGGGGCTGAAGCTTTCTTT	CASSLLQGAEAFF
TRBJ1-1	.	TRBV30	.	TGTGCCTGGAAGGCGGGAGTGGGGACTGAAGCTTTCTTT	CAWKAGVGTEAFF
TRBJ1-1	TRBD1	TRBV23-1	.	TGCGCCAGCAGCCACACGGGACAGGGCGGCTCTGAAGCTTTCTTT	CASSHTGQGGSEAFF
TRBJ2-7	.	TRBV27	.	TGTGCCAGCAGAAGTACAGGCGGGGTAAACGAGCAGTACTTC	CASRSTGGVNEQYF
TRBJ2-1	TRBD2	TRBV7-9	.	TGTGCCAGCAGCTCCGGGGGGATATACAATGAGCAGTTCTTC	CASSSGGIYNEQFF
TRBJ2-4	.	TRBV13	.	TGTGCCAGCAGCTTACTAGGGGCTGGTGCCAAAAACATTCAGTACTTC	CASSLLGAGAKNIQYF
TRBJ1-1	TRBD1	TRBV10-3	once	TGTGCCATAGCCGCCGGGACAGGGAACACTGAAGCTTTCTTT	CAIAAGTGNTEAFF
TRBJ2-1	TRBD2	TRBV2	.	TGTGCCAGCAGTGCTCTACAACTAGCGGGAAAGTTCTTC	CASSALQLAGKFF
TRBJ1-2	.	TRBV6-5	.	TGTGCCAGCAGTTATCGGACAGAAAACTATGGCTACACCTTC	CASSYRTENYGYTF
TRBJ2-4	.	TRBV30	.	TGTGCCTGGGGCACTAGGCTAGCCAAAAACATTCAGTACTTC	CAWGTRLAKNIQYF
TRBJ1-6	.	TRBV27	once	TGTGCCAGCAGTTTATTAGGCGCGGGGAGGGGATCACCCCTCCACTTT	CASSLLGAGRGSPLHF
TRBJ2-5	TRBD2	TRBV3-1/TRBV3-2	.	TGTGCCAGCAGCCTGACTAGCGGTCTAGGAGAGACCCAGTACTTC	CASSLTSGLGETQYF
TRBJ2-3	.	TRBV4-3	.	TGCGCCAGCAGCCGGAGCGGATCCACAGATACGCAGTATTTT	CASSRSGSTDTQYF
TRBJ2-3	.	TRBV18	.	TGTGCCAGCTCACCACTAGGAGTAACAGATACGCAGTATTTT	CASSPLGVTDTQYF
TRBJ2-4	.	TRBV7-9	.	TGTGCCAGCAGCTTAAACTCAGGTTTGACAGCCAAAAACATTCAGTACTTC	CASSLNSGLTAKNIQYF
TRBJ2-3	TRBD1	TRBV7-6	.	TGTGCCAGCAGCGTAGGGACAGGGGTTACAGATACGCAGTATTTT	CASSVGTGVTDTQYF
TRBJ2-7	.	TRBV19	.	TGTGCCAGTACCGGAGGAGGCGGGTACGAGCAGTACTTC	CASTGGGGYEQYF
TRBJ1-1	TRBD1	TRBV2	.	TGTGCCAGCGACCAGGGACAGTGGGCTTTCTTT	CASDQGQWAFF
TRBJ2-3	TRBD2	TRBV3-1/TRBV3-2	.	TGTGCCAGCAGCCAAGTGACCGGGACTAGCGGGGGGCTGGGGACAGATACGCAGTATTTT	CASSQVTGTSGGLGTDTQYF
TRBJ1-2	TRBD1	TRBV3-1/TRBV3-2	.	TGTGCCAGCAGCCATATCCCGAGCACAGGGGTAGAGGATGGCTACACCTTC	CASSHIPSTGVEDGYTF
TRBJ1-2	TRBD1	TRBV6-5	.	TGTGCCAGCAGTCGCCGGTGGGACAGGGACTATGGCTACACCTTC	CASSRRWDRDYGYTF
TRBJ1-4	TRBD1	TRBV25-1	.	TGTGCCAGCAGTGAATGGCAACAGGGGGCCGCTGAAAAACTGTTTTTT	CASSEWQQGAAEKLFF
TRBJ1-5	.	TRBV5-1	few	TGCGCCAGCAGCTTGTCGGGAGATAGCAATCAGCCCCAGCATTTT	CASSLSGDSNQPQHF
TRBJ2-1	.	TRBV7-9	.	TGTGCCAGCAGCCCCCGGGGAGGCAGCAATGAGCAGTTCTTC	CASSPRGGSNEQFF
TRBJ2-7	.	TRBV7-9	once	TGTGCCAGCAGCCCCGAAGCCACCTACGAGCAGTACTTC	CASSPEATYEQYF
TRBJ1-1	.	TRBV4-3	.	TGCGCCAGCAGCCAAGAATTGGAGGACACTGAAGCTTTCTTT	CASSQELEDTEAFF
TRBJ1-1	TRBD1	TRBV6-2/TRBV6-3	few	TGTGCCAGCAGTTTACAGGGGGCGGTTTTGAACACTGAAGCTTTCTTT	CASSLQGAVLNTEAFF
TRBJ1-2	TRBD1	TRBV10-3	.	TGTGCCATTCTAACGGGACAGGGTGACTATGGCTACACCTTC	CAILTGQGDYGYTF
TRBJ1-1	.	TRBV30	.	TGTGCCTGGAGTCTGGGGCAGGGAAATACTGAAGCTTTCTTT	CAWSLGQGNTEAFF
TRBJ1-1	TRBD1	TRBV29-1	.	TGCAGCGTTGATAACAGGGGAACTGAAGCTTTCTTT	CSVDNRGTEAFF
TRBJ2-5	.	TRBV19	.	TGTGCCAGTAGTATACAGGAGGGACGAGAGACCCAGTACTTC	CASSIQEGRETQYF
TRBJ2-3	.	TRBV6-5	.	TGTGCCAGCAGTTACCGGCAGGCTGGCCGCACAGATACGCAGTATTTT	CASSYRQAGRTDTQYF
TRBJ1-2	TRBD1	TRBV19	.	TGTGCCAGTAGTACGTCTGAGACAGGGGTGCTAAATGGCTACACCTTC	CASSTSETGVLNGYTF
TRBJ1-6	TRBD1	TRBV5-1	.	TGCGCCAGCAGCCGGGGATCAGGGGGCGGCGATTCACCCCTCCACTTT	CASSRGSGGGDSPLHF
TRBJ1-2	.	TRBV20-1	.	TGCAGTGCTAGTGCGGGTTTGAGGGGCTACACCTTC	CSASAGLRGYTF
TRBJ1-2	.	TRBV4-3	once	TGCGCCAGCAGCCATGAAAGGGGTAACTATGGCTACACCTTC	CASSHERGNYGYTF
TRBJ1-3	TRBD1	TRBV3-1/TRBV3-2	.	TGTGCCAGCAGCCCCGGGACAGGGAGTGGAAACACCATATATTTT	CASSPGTGSGNTIYF
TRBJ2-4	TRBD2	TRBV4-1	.	TGCGCCAGCAGCCAAGATAGGTTGGCGGGGGGTGACAAAAACATTCAGTACTTC	CASSQDRLAGGDKNIQYF
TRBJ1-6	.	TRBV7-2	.	TGTGCCAGCAGCTTAGTATCCAGGGGAAGGAATTCACCCCTCCACTTT	CASSLVSRGRNSPLHF
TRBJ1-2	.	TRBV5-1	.	TGCGCCAGCAGCTTGGCCAGTCAAGGCTACACCTTC	CASSLASQGYTF
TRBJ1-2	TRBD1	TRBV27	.	TGTGCCAGCACTCTAGGGACAGGGGCTTTTACCTTC	CASTLGTGAFTF
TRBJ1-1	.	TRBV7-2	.	TGTGCCAGCAGCTTTCAGGCCGGTGAAGCTTTCTTT	CASSFQAGEAFF
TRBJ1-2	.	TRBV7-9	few	TGTGCCAGCAGCTCGTGGACAGCTTCTAACTATGGCTACACCTTC	CASSSWTASNYGYTF
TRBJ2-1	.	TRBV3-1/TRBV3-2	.	TGTGCCAGCAGCCAAGGGCGGAGCTCCTACAATGAGCAGTTCTTC	CASSQGRSSYNEQFF